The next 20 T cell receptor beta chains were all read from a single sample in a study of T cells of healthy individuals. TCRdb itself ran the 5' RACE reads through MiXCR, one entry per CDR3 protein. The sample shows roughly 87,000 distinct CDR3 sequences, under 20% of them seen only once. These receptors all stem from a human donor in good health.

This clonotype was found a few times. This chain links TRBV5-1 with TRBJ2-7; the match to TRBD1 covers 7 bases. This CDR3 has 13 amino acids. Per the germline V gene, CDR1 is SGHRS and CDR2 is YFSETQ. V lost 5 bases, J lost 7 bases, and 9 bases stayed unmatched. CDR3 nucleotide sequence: TGCGCCAGCAGTTTGACAGGGTCGGGAGAGCAGTACTTC. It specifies CASSLTGSGEQYF.

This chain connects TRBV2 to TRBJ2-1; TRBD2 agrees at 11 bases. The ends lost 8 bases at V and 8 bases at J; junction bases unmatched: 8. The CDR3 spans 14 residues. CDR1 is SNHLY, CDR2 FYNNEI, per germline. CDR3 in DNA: TGTGCCAGCCTACCGGGACTAGCGGCCTATGAGCAGTTCTTC. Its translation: CASLPGLAAYEQFF. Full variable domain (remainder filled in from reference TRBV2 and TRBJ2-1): EPEVTQTPSHQVTQMGQEVILRCVPISNHLYFYWYRQILGQKVEFLVSFYNNEISEKSEIFDDQFSVERPDGSNFTLKIRSTKLEDSAMYFCASLPGLAAYEQFFGPGTRLTVL.

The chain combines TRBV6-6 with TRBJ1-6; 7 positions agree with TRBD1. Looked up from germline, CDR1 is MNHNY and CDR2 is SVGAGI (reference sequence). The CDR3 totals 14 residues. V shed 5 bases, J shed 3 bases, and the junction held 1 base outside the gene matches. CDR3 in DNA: TGTGCCAGCAGTAGGGACAGCTATAATTCACCCCTCCACTTT. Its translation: CASSRDSYNSPLHF.

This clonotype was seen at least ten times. CDR3 nucleotides: TGCGCCAGCAGCCAAGATGGACAGGGGGCAGAGACCCAGTACTTC. Amino acid sequence: CASSQDGQGAETQYF. The gene calls are TRBV4-3 and TRBJ2-5, with TRBD1 matching 11 bases. The CDR3 is 15 residues long. CDR1 is LGHNA, CDR2 YSLEER, per germline. The ends lost 0 bases at V and 4 bases at J; junction bases unmatched: 1.

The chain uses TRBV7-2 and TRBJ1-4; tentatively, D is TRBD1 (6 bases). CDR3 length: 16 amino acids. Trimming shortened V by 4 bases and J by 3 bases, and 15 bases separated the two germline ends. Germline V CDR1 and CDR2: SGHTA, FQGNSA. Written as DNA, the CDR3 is TGTGCCAGCAGCTCTCCAACACAGGGTGCTAATGAAAAACTGTTTTTT. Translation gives CASSSPTQGANEKLFF. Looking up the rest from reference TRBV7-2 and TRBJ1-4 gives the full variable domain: GAGVSQSPSNKVTEKGKDVELRCDPISGHTALYWYRQSLGQGLEFLIYFQGNSAPDKSGLPSDRFSAERTGGSVSTLTIQRTQQEDSAVYLCASSSPTQGANEKLFFGSGTQLSVL.

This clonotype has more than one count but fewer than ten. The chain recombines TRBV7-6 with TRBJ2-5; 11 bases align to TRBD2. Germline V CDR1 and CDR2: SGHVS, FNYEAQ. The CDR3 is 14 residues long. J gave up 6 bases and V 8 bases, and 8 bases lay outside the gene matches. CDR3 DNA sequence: TGTGCCAGCTCGCCGGGACTAGCGGTTAAGACCCAGTACTTC. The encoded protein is CASSPGLAVKTQYF.

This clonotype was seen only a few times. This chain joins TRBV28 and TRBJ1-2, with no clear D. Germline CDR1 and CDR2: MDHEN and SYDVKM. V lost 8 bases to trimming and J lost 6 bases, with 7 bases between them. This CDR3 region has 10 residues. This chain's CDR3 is CASEGNGYTF. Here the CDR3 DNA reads TGTGCCAGCGAAGGCAATGGCTACACCTTC.

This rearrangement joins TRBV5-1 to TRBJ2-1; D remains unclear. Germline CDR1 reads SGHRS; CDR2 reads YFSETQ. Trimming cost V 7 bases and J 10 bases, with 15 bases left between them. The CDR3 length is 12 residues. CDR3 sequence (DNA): TGCGCCAGCCGAAGGATCCTGGGGGAGCAGTTCTTC. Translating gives CASRRILGEQFF.

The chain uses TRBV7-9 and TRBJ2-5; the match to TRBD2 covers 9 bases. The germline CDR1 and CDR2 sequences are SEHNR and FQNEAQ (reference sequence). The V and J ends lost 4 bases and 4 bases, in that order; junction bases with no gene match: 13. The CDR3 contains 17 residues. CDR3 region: CASSYTPAGGSGETQYF. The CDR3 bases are TGTGCCAGCAGCTATACTCCGGCGGGAGGGTCGGGAGAGACCCAGTACTTC.

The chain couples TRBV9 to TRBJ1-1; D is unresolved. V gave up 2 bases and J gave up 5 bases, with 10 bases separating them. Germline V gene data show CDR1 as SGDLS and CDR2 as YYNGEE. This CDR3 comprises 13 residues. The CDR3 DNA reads TGTGCCAGCAGCGTCGGTCCCGGGACTGAAGCTTTCTTT. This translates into CASSVGPGTEAFF. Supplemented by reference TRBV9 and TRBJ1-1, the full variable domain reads DSGVTQTPKHLITATGQRVTLRCSPRSGDLSVYWYQQSLDQGLQFLIQYYNGEERAKGNILERFSAQQFPDLHSELNLSSLELGDSALYFCASSVGPGTEAFFGQGTRLTVV.

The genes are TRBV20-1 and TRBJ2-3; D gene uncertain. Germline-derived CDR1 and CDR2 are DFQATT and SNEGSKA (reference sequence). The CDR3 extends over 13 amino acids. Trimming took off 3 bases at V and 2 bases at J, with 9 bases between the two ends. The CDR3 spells CSASGPTTDTQYF. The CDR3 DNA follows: TGCAGTGCTAGTGGACCAACCACAGATACGCAGTATTTT.

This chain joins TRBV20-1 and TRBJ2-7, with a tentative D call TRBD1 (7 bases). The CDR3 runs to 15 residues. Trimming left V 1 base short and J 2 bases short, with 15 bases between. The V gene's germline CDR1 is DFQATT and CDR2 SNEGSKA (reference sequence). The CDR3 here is CSARGGGTVAYEQYF. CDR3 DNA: TGCAGTGCTAGAGGAGGAGGGACAGTCGCCTACGAGCAGTACTTC.

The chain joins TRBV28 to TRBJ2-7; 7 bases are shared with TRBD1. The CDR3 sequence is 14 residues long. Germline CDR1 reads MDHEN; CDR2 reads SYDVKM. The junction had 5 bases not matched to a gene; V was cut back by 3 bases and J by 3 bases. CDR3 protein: CASSFTGAGYEQYF. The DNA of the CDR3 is TGTGCCAGCAGTTTCACAGGGGCAGGCTACGAGCAGTACTTC.

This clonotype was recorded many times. The CDR3, as DNA: TGTGCCAGCAGTGGACAGGGACATACTGAAGCTTTCTTT. Protein product: CASSGQGHTEAFF. The J gene is TRBJ1-1, the V gene TRBV6-1, with 7 bases identical to TRBD1. The CDR3 has 13 residues. Trimming took 4 bases from V and 5 from J; bases not matched to a gene: 4. Germline loops: CDR1 MNHNS, CDR2 SASEGT.

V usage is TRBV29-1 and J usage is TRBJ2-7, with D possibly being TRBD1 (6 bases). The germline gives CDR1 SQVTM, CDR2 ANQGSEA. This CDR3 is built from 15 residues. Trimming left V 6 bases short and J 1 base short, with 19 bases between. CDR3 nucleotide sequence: TGCAGCGTGACTCCAGGGGTTGAGACATCCTACGAGCAGTACTTC. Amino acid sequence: CSVTPGVETSYEQYF.

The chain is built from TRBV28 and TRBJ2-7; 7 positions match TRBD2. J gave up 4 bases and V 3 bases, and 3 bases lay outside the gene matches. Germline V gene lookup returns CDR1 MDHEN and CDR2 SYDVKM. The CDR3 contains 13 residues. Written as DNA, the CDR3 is TGTGCCAGCAGTTTCGGGGGAGGGTACGAGCAGTACTTC. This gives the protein CASSFGGGYEQYF.

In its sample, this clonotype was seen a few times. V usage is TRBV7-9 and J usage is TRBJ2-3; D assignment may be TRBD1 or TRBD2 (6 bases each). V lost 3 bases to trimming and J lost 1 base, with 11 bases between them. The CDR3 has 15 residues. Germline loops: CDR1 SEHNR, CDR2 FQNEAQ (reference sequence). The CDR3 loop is CASSFDGGRTDTQYF. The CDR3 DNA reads TGTGCCAGCAGCTTCGACGGGGGCCGCACAGATACGCAGTATTTT. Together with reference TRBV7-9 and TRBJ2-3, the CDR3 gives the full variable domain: DTGVSQNPRHKITKRGQNVTFRCDPISEHNRLYWYRQTLGQGPEFLTYFQNEAQLEKSRLLSDRFSAERPKGSFSTLEIQRTEQGDSAMYLCASSFDGGRTDTQYFGPGTRLTVL.

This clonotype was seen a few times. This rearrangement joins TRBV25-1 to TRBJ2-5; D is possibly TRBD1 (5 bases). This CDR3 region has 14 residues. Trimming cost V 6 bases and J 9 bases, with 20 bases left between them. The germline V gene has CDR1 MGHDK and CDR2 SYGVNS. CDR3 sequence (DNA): TGTGCCAGCAGAGAGGACACTGGTGTAGGGTCCCAGTACTTC. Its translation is CASREDTGVGSQYF.

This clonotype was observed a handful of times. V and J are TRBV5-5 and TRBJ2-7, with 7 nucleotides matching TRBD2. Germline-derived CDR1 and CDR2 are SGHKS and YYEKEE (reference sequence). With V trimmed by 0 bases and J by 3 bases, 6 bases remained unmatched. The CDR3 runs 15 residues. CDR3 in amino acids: CASSLEWGGGYEQYF. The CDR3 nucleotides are TGTGCCAGCAGCTTGGAGTGGGGGGGAGGCTACGAGCAGTACTTC. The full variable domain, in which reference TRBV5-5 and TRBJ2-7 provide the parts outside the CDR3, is DAGVTQSPTHLIKTRGQQVTLRCSPISGHKSVSWYQQVLGQGPQFIFQYYEKEERGRGNFPDRFSARQFPNYSSELNVNALLLGDSALYLCASSLEWGGGYEQYFGPGTRLTVT.

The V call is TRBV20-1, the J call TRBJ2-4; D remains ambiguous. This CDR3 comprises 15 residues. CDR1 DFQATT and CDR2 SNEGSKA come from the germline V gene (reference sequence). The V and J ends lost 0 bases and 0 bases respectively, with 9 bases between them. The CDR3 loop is CSARDMVEAKNIQYF. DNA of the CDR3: TGCAGTGCTAGAGATATGGTGGAAGCCAAAAACATTCAGTACTTC.